Listed below are T cell receptor beta chains from one sample, sequenced in a study of cytomegalovirus exposure and HLA in healthy donors. Method: immunoSEQ multiplex PCR; TCRdb's copy keeps in-frame clones and lacks some. The sample lists fewer than 150,000 clones, about 85% occurring once. Sequencing input: PBMCs. Receptors originate from a woman aged 25 to 39 in good health and CMV-seropositive. CDR3s include the opening cysteine and the closing phenylalanine or tryptophan. D genes are given only for firm matches. The size entry is marked missing in some rows and otherwise reads once, few, many or a size class.

D | J | size | V | CDR3 | DNA
NA | TRBJ2-1 | NA | TRBV27 | CASSLGGLALEQFF | TGTGCCAGCAGTCTCGGAGGGCTAGCGCTTGAGCAGTTCTTC
NA | TRBJ2-3 | few | TRBV27 | CASSLDRGTQYF | TGTGCCAGCAGTTTGGATAGAGGTACGCAGTATTTT
TRBD2 | TRBJ2-2 | NA | TRBV30 | CACQGLAGGRGNTGELFF | TGTGCCTGCCAGGGACTAGCGGGAGGGAGGGGTAACACCGGGGAGCTGTTTTTT
NA | TRBJ2-1 | NA | TRBV28 | CASSFRQINHEQFF | TGTGCCAGCAGTTTCCGACAGATTAACCATGAGCAGTTCTTC
NA | TRBJ2-1 | NA | TRBV29-1 | CSASEETYNEQFF | TGCAGCGCCTCAGAGGAAACGTACAATGAGCAGTTCTTC
TRBD2 | TRBJ2-1 | few | TRBV13 | CASSFFLTSGKENNEQFF | TGTGCCAGCAGCTTCTTCTTGACTAGCGGGAAGGAAAACAATGAGCAGTTCTTC
TRBD1 | TRBJ2-7 | NA | TRBV27 | CASSSTTGVLSYEQYF | TGTGCCAGCAGTTCGACAACAGGGGTCCTATCCTACGAGCAGTACTTC
NA | TRBJ1-2 | NA | TRBV9 | CASSVVADPNYGYTF | TGTGCCAGCAGCGTAGTGGCAGATCCTAACTATGGCTACACCTTC
NA | TRBJ2-7 | NA | TRBV20-1 | CSAWANEQYF | TGCAGTGCTTGGGCCAACGAGCAGTACTTC
NA | TRBJ1-4 | NA | TRBV7-9 | CASSFSRGSEKLFF | TGTGCCAGCAGCTTTTCTCGTGGTAGTGAAAAACTGTTTTTT
NA | TRBJ2-1 | NA | TRBV5-6 | CASSLWRENNEQFF | TGTGCCAGCAGCTTGTGGCGGGAAAACAATGAGCAGTTCTTC
TRBD1 | TRBJ1-5 | NA | TRBV7-2 | CASSFFGTGVQPQHF | TGTGCCAGCAGCTTTTTCGGGACAGGGGTCCAGCCCCAGCATTTT
TRBD2 | TRBJ2-3 | few | TRBV7-6 | CASSSGLAGASGYTQYF | TGTGCCAGCAGCTCGGGACTAGCGGGGGCCTCGGGATATACGCAGTATTTT
TRBD2 | TRBJ2-1 | NA | TRBV18 | CASSGARGAYNEQFF | TGTGCCAGCTCAGGTGCGCGGGGGGCCTACAATGAGCAGTTCTTC
TRBD2 | TRBJ2-7 | NA | TRBV19 | CASSSRTSGRVYEQYF | TGTGCCAGTAGTTCCCGGACTAGCGGGAGAGTATACGAGCAGTACTTC
NA | TRBJ1-3 | NA | TRBV5-4 | CASSSDSTRSGNTIYF | TGTGCCAGCAGCTCGGACAGTACTCGCTCTGGAAACACCATATATTTT
NA | TRBJ1-2 | NA | TRBV30 | CAWSPGDYGYTF | TGTGCCTGGAGTCCCGGGGATTATGGCTACACCTTC
NA | TRBJ1-6 | NA | TRBV6-1 | CASSESPGQTYNSPLHF | TGTGCCAGCAGTGAATCCCCTGGACAGACCTATAATTCACCCCTCCACTTT
NA | TRBJ1-5 | few | TRBV28 | CASGSFGRQPQHF | TGTGCCAGCGGTTCTTTTGGGCGTCAGCCCCAGCATTTT
NA | TRBJ1-5 | NA | TRBV27 | CASRPRGGVDQPQHF | TGTGCCAGCAGGCCCCGCGGTGGCGTCGATCAGCCCCAGCATTTT
TRBD2 | TRBJ2-5 | NA | TRBV2 | CASSGTSRRETQYF | TGTGCCAGCAGTGGGACTAGTCGCCGAGAGACCCAGTACTTC
NA | TRBJ2-7 | NA | TRBV5-6 | CASSSGSPPWAYEQYF | TGTGCCAGCAGCTCGGGATCTCCTCCTTGGGCCTACGAGCAGTACTTC
TRBD2 | TRBJ2-5 | NA | TRBV28 | CASSPNGLAGKETQYF | TGTGCCAGCAGCCCCAACGGGCTAGCGGGGAAGGAGACCCAGTACTTC
NA | TRBJ2-1 | NA | TRBV10-3 | CAISGYYNEQFF | TGTGCCATTAGCGGCTACTACAATGAGCAGTTCTTC
NA | TRBJ1-5 | NA | TRBV6-6 | CASRLDIGNQPQHF | TGTGCCAGCAGGCTGGACATTGGCAATCAGCCCCAGCATTTT
NA | TRBJ2-4 | NA | TRBV11-2 | CASSPGVADIQYF | TGTGCCAGCAGCCCTGGAGTAGCGGACATTCAGTACTTC
NA | TRBJ1-3 | NA | TRBV9 | CASSSVLGPGNTIYF | TGTGCCAGCAGTTCTGTACTAGGGCCCGGAAACACCATATATTTT
TRBD1 | TRBJ1-2 | NA | TRBV9 | CASRQGAQDGGYTF | TGTGCCAGCCGACAGGGGGCGCAAGACGGTGGCTACACCTTC
TRBD1 | TRBJ1-2 | NA | TRBV6-5 | CASSPHRGGYTF | TGTGCCAGCAGCCCCCACAGGGGCGGCTACACCTTC
NA | TRBJ2-5 | NA | TRBV7-9 | CASSTGLLSGQETQYF | TGTGCCAGCAGCACTGGACTTCTCAGCGGCCAAGAGACCCAGTACTTC
TRBD1 | TRBJ2-7 | NA | TRBV5-6 | CASSVGTGGEQYF | TGTGCCAGCAGCGTCGGGACAGGGGGCGAGCAGTACTTC
NA | TRBJ2-3 | NA | TRBV5-1 | CASSRAGPTSTDTQYF | TGCGCCAGCAGCAGGGCGGGACCAACTAGCACAGATACGCAGTATTTT
TRBD2 | TRBJ2-5 | NA | TRBV28 | CASSRVGAGEETQYF | TGTGCCAGCAGTCGTGTGGGAGCGGGAGAAGAGACCCAGTACTTC
TRBD1 | TRBJ1-2 | NA | TRBV29-1 | CSVRHGQGDGYTF | TGCAGCGTTCGGCACGGACAGGGCGATGGCTACACCTTC
TRBD1 | TRBJ1-2 | NA | TRBV7-9 | CASSLAGRGDTF | TGTGCCAGCAGCTTAGCGGGCAGGGGGGACACCTTC
NA | TRBJ2-1 | NA | TRBV18 | CASSLGRYNEQFF | TGTGCCAGCTCACTGGGGAGGTACAATGAGCAGTTCTTC
NA | TRBJ2-7 | NA | TRBV7-9 | CASSPWGRAYEQYF | TGTGCCAGCAGCCCCTGGGGCAGAGCCTACGAGCAGTACTTC
TRBD1 | TRBJ1-2 | once | TRBV6-1 | CASSGQGASYGYTF | TGTGCCAGCAGCGGACAGGGGGCTTCCTATGGCTACACCTTC
TRBD2 | TRBJ2-3 | NA | TRBV2 | CASSASSGRAGTQYF | TGTGCCAGCAGTGCCTCTAGCGGGAGGGCCGGTACGCAGTATTTT
TRBD1 | TRBJ1-4 | NA | TRBV28 | CASSSRTGATGEKLFF | TGTGCCAGCAGTTCGCGGACAGGGGCCACAGGTGAAAAACTGTTTTTT
TRBD1 | TRBJ2-7 | NA | TRBV19 | CASRGPTGAQYF | TGTGCCAGTAGGGGGCCCACAGGGGCGCAGTACTTC
TRBD1 | TRBJ2-1 | NA | TRBV6-1 | CASSELGQGHYNEQFF | TGTGCCAGCAGTGAACTGGGACAGGGCCACTACAATGAGCAGTTCTTC
NA | TRBJ2-7 | NA | TRBV27 | CASSWDFSSYEQYF | TGTGCCAGCAGTTGGGACTTCAGCTCCTACGAGCAGTACTTC
TRBD2 | TRBJ2-3 | NA | TRBV5-8 | CASSLGLAGGTDTQYF | TGTGCCAGCAGCTTGGGACTAGCGGGGGGCACAGATACGCAGTATTTT
TRBD1 | TRBJ1-4 | NA | TRBV23-1 | CASSQLSGTGDEKLFF | TGCGCCAGCAGTCAGCTTTCCGGGACAGGAGACGAAAAACTGTTTTTT
NA | TRBJ1-2 | NA | TRBV19 | CASSIDGGGGYGYTF | TGTGCCAGTAGTATAGATGGGGGCGGCGGCTATGGCTACACCTTC
TRBD1 | TRBJ2-7 | once | TRBV28 | CASSQTGDYEQYF | TGTGCCAGCAGTCAGACAGGGGACTACGAGCAGTACTTC
NA | TRBJ1-2 | NA | TRBV15 | CATSLTASGSYGYTF | TGTGCCACCAGCCTGACAGCCTCCGGAAGTTATGGCTACACCTTC
NA | TRBJ1-5 | NA | TRBV28 | CASKGGGNQPQHF | TGTGCCAGCAAGGGGGGAGGGAATCAGCCCCAGCATTTT
TRBD2 | TRBJ2-7 | NA | TRBV7-8 | CASSLLYGGASSYEQYF | TGTGCCAGCAGCTTGCTCTACGGGGGGGCCTCCTCCTACGAGCAGTACTTC